The clone carrying this T cell receptor beta chain counts as medium-sized. These data are taken from a study of naive and memory T cell subsets. The CDR3 totals 16 residues. Germline V gene data show CDR1 as SGHVS and CDR2 as FQNEAQ. V was pared by 1 base and J by 4 bases, with 8 bases of the junction left unmatched. Amplification of ligated cDNA took four PCR rounds with SP2 and nested alpha and beta constant primers. Reverse transcription of blood and skin TCR RNA was primed at alpha and beta constant regions. TCRdb re-analysed the 5' RACE reads in MiXCR, keeping a single row per CDR3 protein. The sample lists 60,000 or so distinct CDR3 sequences; roughly 6.7% were seen once. The library had UMIs added by 3' ligation of an oligonucleotide to TCR cDNA. Adult healthy volunteers gave 2.5 ml peripheral blood for whole-blood RNA. Cells were not sorted; total RNA input targeted about 1 to 1000 ng.

The TCR originated in a male donor in good health. This chain joins TRBV7-8 and TRBJ2-5, with 8 positions matching TRBD2. CDR3 nucleotides: TGTGCCAGCAGCTTAGTGCCCAGCGGGAGCACAGAGACCCAGTACTTC. Protein: CASSLVPSGSTETQYF.